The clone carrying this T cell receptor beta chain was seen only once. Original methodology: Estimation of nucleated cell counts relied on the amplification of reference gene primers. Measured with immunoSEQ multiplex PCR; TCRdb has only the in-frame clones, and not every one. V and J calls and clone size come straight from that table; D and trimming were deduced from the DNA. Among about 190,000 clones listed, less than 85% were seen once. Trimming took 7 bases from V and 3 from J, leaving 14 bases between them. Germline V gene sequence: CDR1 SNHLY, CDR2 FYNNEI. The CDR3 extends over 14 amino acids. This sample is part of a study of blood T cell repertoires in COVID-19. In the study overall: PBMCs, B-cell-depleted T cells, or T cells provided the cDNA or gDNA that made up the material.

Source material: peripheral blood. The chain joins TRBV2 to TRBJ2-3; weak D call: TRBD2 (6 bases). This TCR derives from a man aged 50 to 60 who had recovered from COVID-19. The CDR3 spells CASMAGPGTDTQYF. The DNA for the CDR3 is TGTGCCAGCATGGCGGGACCAGGGACAGATACGCAGTATTTT. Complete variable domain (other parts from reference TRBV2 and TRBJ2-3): EPEVTQTPSHQVTQMGQEVILRCVPISNHLYFYWYRQILGQKVEFLVSFYNNEISEKSEIFDDQFSVERPDGSNFTLKIRSTKLEDSAMYFCASMAGPGTDTQYFGPGTRLTVL.